Listed here are 17 T cell receptor beta chains from one sample, sequenced in a study of blood T cell repertoires in COVID-19 (dated by TCRdb to 2020 to 2021). The library was generated by the immunoSEQ multiplex PCR assay. The clones in this table, taken by TCRdb from immuneACCESS, are in-frame only. Not every clone is retained; where verified, under half of the shortfall comes from an unresolved V gene, and the cause of the rest is unknown. This sample holds 70,000 or so clones; 75% to 85% were observed only once. Jointly, the top ten make up approximately 6% of the sample. The sample consisted of peripheral blood. Receptor source: a woman aged 55-70 years with acute or convalescent COVID-19.

This chain links TRBV20-1 with TRBJ2-7; perhaps TRBD1 as D (5 bases). CDR1 and CDR2 (germline): DFQATT, SNEGSKA (reference sequence). The CDR3 runs 13 residues. V gave up 3 bases and J gave up 3 bases, with 12 bases separating them. The CDR3 nucleotides are TGCAGTGCTAGTGGGCAGGGCTACTACGAGCAGTACTTC. Translated: CSASGQGYYEQYF.

V usage is TRBV13 and J usage is TRBJ1-1; the D gene is possibly TRBD1 (5 bases). The length of the CDR3 is 15 residues. Germline loops: CDR1 PRHDT, CDR2 FYEKMQ (reference sequence). Trimming shortened V by 5 bases and J by 4 bases, and 17 bases separated the two germline ends. CDR3 coding DNA: TGTGCCAGCAGCGCTAGGGCCAGGGAATCCACTGAAGCTTTCTTT. It encodes CASSARARESTEAFF.

The chain joins TRBV5-1 to TRBJ2-3; 7 bases map to TRBD1. Losses at the gene ends were 4 bases for V and 2 bases for J; bases not matched to a gene: 4. The germline V gene has CDR1 SGHRS and CDR2 YFSETQ. This CDR3 spans 14 amino acids. CDR3: CASSRDSTTDTQYF. The CDR3 nucleotides read TGCGCCAGCAGCCGGGACAGCACCACAGATACGCAGTATTTT.

The chain has TRBV28 and TRBJ2-3; 13 bases line up with TRBD2. CDR1 and CDR2 (germline): MDHEN, SYDVKM. The junction had 7 bases not matched to a gene; V was cut back by 2 bases and J by 2 bases. There are 18 residues in the CDR3. The CDR3 reads CASSLTLTSGGFTDTQYF. The CDR3 DNA sequence: TGTGCCAGCAGTTTAACCTTGACTAGCGGGGGGTTCACAGATACGCAGTATTTT.

The chain joins TRBV25-1 to TRBJ2-1, with 10 bases that match TRBD1. The CDR3 spans 15 residues. CDR1 is MGHDK and CDR2 is SYGVNS in the germline V gene. V lost 8 bases, J lost 2 bases, and 6 bases stayed unmatched. This CDR3 is CASAPGTGAYNEQFF. The CDR3 nucleotides read TGTGCCAGCGCCCCCGGGACAGGGGCCTACAATGAGCAGTTCTTC.

The chain combines TRBV6-5 with TRBJ2-2, with a possible D match to TRBD2 (5 bases). Germline CDR1 is MNHEY and CDR2 is SVGAGI. This CDR3 has 15 amino acids. The V gene lost 5 bases and the J gene lost 0 bases, with 10 bases spanning the gap. CDR3 bases: TGTGCCAGCAGTCGCGGGTTGTCGAACACCGGGGAGCTGTTTTTT. It yields the protein CASSRGLSNTGELFF.

In this sample, this clone turned up once. The V call is TRBV5-1, the J call TRBJ2-7, with TRBD1 identical over 7 bases. Germline-derived CDR1 and CDR2 are SGHRS and YFSETQ. V lost 0 bases to trimming and J lost 3 bases; unmatched junction nucleotides: 9. The CDR3 sequence is 16 residues long. CDR3 region: CASSLEITGQDYEQYF. The CDR3 region has the DNA TGCGCCAGCAGCTTGGAAATTACTGGACAGGACTACGAGCAGTACTTC.

This rearrangement joins TRBV21-1 to TRBJ2-3; TRBD1 is the table's D call and was not checked against the DNA. TRBV21-1 is shown as a pseudogene. This CDR3 has 18 residues. CDR3 protein: CASSNPGTGSPSTDTQYF. CDR3 in DNA: TGTGCCAGCAGCAATCCGGGGACAGGGTCTCCGAGCACAGATACGCAGTATTTT.

The chain joins TRBV2 to TRBJ1-2; a weak D match, TRBD1 (6 bases). The V gene lost 6 bases and the J gene lost 9 bases, with 14 bases spanning the gap. CDR3 length: 12 amino acids. Germline V CDR1 and CDR2: SNHLY, FYNNEI. This CDR3 is CASSQSGASYTF. In DNA, the CDR3 is TGTGCCAGCAGCCAATCAGGGGCTAGCTACACCTTC.

This clone was detected a few times. The CDR3 spells CASLNGVNTEAFF. The CDR3 nucleotides read TGTGCCAGCTTAAACGGGGTGAACACTGAAGCTTTCTTT. The chain links TRBV6-5 to TRBJ1-1; D remains unclear. Germline V gene data show CDR1 as MNHEY and CDR2 as SVGAGI. V lost 8 bases to trimming and J lost 0 bases, with 10 bases between them. This CDR3 has 13 amino acids.

The V and J genes are TRBV5-1 and TRBJ2-6; 10 nucleotides align to TRBD2. V was clipped by 1 base and J by 0 bases; unmatched bases: 7. The CDR3 is 19 residues long. Per germline, CDR1 SGHRS and CDR2 YFSETQ. CDR3 bases: TGCGCCAGCAGCTTGAACTTAGCGGGGGGTAGCTCTGGGGCCAACGTCCTGACTTTC. Translated, it gives CASSLNLAGGSSGANVLTF.

The chain carries TRBV5-1 and TRBJ1-5; 7 bases fit TRBD1. The CDR3 is 15 amino acids. Looked up from germline, CDR1 is SGHRS and CDR2 is YFSETQ. The V segment lost 0 bases and the J segment 6 bases; nucleotides outside the gene matches: 6. CDR3 amino acids: CASSLAGGGSQPQHF. The CDR3 nucleotides are TGCGCCAGCAGCTTGGCAGGGGGTGGAAGTCAGCCCCAGCATTTT.

The chain links TRBV5-1 to TRBJ2-2, with D unresolved. The ends were cut back, 0 bases at V and 0 bases at J, with 6 bases in the middle. Germline V gives CDR1 SGHRS, CDR2 YFSETQ. CDR3 length: 15 amino acids. This CDR3 reads CASSLGDTNTGELFF. DNA for the CDR3: TGCGCCAGCAGCTTGGGCGATACGAACACCGGGGAGCTGTTTTTT.

The CDR3 here is CASSPWQGGYGYTF. CDR3 nucleotides: TGCGCCAGCAGTCCATGGCAGGGAGGCTATGGCTACACCTTC. The J gene is TRBJ1-2, the V gene TRBV5-1, with D possibly matching TRBD1 (5 bases). CDR1 is SGHRS, CDR2 YFSETQ, per germline. Trimming removed 5 bases at V and 4 bases at J, with 15 bases between. The CDR3 has 14 residues.

The V gene is TRBV7-3, the J gene TRBJ1-1, with D hard to call. The germline V gene encodes CDR1 SGHTA and CDR2 FQGTGA. The CDR3 has 14 residues. V lost 1 base, J lost 3 bases, and 9 bases lay in between. The CDR3 sequence: CASSLRGGDTEAFF. The CDR3 bases are TGTGCCAGCAGCTTAAGGGGAGGTGACACTGAAGCTTTCTTT.

V and J are TRBV7-6 and TRBJ1-6; 7 bases align to TRBD1. CDR1 is SGHVS, CDR2 FNYEAQ, per germline. Trimming cost V 1 base and J 10 bases; bases outside gene matches: 7. The CDR3 extends over 15 amino acids. CDR3 sequence reads: CASSLVARGDSPLHF. The CDR3 DNA is TGTGCCAGCAGCTTAGTGGCCAGGGGGGACTCACCCCTCCACTTT.

V is TRBV10-3 and J is TRBJ2-1; TRBD2 matches 8 bases. After removal of 3 bases from V and 5 bases from J, the junction contained 3 bases not matched to a gene. Per the germline V gene, CDR1 is ENHRY and CDR2 is SYGVKD. This CDR3 contains 14 residues. The CDR3 nucleotides are TGTGCCATCAGTGAAGGGACTAGGCACAATGAGCAGTTCTTC. It encodes CAISEGTRHNEQFF.